The sequence of this T cell receptor beta chain was determined in a study of chemoradiotherapy in HPV16-positive cancers. Study-wide points: For HPV16-positive patients, expanding HPV-responsive T cells associated with longer recurrence-free survival.

CDR3 length: 15 residues. With V trimmed by 5 bases and J by 2 bases, 4 bases remained unmatched. Per the germline V gene, CDR1 is SGHNT and CDR2 is YENEEA. Sequencing was performed with immunoSEQ multiplex PCR; in TCRdb, only in-frame clones are kept and a portion is missing. This table holds 14,000 or so clones, just under 70% found once. Over chemoradiotherapy, repertoires were sampled more than once. Comments on this clone: The antigen remains undetermined.

Collection of the sample occurred from a patient who underwent chemoradiotherapy. The receptor was derived from a human donor with HPV-associated anogenital cancer. The chain couples TRBV11-3 to TRBJ2-7; 12 nucleotides agree with TRBD2. The CDR3 loop is CASSKLAGGAYEQYF. CDR3 nucleotide sequence: TGTGCCAGCAGCAAACTAGCGGGGGGCGCCTACGAGCAGTACTTC.